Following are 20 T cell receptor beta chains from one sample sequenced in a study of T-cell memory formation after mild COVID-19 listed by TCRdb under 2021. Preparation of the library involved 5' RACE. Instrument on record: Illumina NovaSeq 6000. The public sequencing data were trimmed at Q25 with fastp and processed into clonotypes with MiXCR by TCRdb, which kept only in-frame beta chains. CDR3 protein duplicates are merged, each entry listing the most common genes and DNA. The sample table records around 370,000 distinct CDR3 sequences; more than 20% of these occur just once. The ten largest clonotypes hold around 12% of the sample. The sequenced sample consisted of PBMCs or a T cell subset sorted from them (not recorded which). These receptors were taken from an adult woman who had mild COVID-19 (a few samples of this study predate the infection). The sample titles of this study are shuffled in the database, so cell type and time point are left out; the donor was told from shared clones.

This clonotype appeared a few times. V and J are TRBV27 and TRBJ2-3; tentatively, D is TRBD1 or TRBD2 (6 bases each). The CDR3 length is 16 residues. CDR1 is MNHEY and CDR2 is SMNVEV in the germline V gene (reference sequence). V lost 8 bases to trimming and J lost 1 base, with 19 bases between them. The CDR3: CASGGLAGRGTDTQYF. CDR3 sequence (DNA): TGTGCCAGCGGGGGGCTGGCGGGCCGAGGCACAGATACGCAGTATTTT.

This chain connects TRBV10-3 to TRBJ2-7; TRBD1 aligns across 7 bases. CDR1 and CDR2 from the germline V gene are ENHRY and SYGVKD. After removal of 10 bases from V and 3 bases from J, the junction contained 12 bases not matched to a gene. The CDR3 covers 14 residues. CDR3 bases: TGTGCCACCTCCCAAGCCGGGACAGTCTACGAGCAGTACTTC. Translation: CATSQAGTVYEQYF.

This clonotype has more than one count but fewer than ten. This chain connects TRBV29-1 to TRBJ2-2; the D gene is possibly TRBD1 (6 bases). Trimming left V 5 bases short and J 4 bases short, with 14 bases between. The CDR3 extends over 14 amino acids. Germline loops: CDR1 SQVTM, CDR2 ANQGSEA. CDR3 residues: CSVRVQGPTGELFF. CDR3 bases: TGCAGCGTTAGAGTACAGGGTCCCACCGGGGAGCTGTTTTTT.

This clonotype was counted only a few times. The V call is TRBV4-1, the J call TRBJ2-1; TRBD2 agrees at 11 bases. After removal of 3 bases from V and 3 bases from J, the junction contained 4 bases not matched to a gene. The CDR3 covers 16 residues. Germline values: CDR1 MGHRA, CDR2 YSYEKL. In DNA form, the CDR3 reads TGCGCCAGCAGCCAGCTAGCGGGGGGACTCTACAATGAGCAGTTCTTC. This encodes CASSQLAGGLYNEQFF.

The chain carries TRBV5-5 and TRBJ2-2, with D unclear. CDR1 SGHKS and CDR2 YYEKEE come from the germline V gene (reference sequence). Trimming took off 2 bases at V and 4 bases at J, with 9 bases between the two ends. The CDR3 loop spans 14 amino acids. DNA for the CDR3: TGTGCCAGCAGCTTAGGTCAGGTCACCGGGGAGCTGTTTTTT. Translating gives CASSLGQVTGELFF.

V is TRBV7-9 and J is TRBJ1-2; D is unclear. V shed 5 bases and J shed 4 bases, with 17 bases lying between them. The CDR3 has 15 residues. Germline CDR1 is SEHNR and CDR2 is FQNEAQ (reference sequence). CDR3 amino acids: CASSPGGRVSYGYTF. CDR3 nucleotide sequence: TGTGCCAGCAGCCCGGGAGGACGTGTGTCCTATGGCTACACCTTC.

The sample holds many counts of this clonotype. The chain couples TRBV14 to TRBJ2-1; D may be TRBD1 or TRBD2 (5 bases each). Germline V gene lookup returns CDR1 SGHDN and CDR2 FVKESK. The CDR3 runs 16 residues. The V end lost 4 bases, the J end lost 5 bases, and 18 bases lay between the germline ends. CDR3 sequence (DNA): TGTGCCAGCAGCCCAGTACCGGTGGGGCGGGACAATGAGCAGTTCTTC. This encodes CASSPVPVGRDNEQFF.

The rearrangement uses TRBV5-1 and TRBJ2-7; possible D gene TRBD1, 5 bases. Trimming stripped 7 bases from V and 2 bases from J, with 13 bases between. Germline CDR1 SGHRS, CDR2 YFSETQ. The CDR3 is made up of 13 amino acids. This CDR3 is CASSTGAAYEQYF. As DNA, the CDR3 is TGCGCCAGCTCCACTGGGGCAGCCTACGAGCAGTACTTC.

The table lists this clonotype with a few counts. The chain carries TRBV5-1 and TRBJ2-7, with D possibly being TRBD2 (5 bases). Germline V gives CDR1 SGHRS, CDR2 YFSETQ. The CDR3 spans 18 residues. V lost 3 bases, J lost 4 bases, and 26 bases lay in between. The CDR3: CASSSNSEGGLKMYEQYF. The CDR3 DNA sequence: TGCGCCAGCAGCTCTAATAGTGAGGGTGGACTCAAGATGTACGAGCAGTACTTC.

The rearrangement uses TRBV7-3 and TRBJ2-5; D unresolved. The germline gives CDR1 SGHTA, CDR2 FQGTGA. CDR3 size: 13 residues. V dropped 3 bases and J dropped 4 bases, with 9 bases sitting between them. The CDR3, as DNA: TGTGCCAGCAGCTTCCACAAGGGAGAGACCCAGTACTTC. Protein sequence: CASSFHKGETQYF.

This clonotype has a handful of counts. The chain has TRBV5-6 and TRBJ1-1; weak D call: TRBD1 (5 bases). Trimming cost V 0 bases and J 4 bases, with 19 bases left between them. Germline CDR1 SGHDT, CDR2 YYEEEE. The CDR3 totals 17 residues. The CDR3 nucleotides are TGTGCCAGCAGCTTGGGGCCACCGGGGACCGGGGTCACTGAAGCTTTCTTT. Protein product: CASSLGPPGTGVTEAFF.

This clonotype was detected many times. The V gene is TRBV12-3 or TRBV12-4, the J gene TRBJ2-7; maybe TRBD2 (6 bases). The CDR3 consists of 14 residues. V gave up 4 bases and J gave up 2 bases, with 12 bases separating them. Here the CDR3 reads CASSSYSGTYEQYF. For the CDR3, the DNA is TGTGCCAGCAGTTCGTATAGCGGAACCTACGAGCAGTACTTC.

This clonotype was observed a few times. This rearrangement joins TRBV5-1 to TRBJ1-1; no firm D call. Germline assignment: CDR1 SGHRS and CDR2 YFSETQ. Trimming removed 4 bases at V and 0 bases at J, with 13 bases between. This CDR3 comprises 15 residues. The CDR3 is CASSAAMKLNTEAFF. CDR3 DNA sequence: TGCGCCAGCAGCGCCGCCATGAAGTTGAACACTGAAGCTTTCTTT.

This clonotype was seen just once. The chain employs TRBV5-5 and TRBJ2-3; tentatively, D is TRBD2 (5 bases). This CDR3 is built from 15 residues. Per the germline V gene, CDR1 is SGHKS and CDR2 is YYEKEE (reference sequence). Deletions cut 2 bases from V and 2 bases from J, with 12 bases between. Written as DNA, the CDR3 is TGTGCCAGCAGCTTTCGGGGAGAATCCACAGATACGCAGTATTTT. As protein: CASSFRGESTDTQYF.

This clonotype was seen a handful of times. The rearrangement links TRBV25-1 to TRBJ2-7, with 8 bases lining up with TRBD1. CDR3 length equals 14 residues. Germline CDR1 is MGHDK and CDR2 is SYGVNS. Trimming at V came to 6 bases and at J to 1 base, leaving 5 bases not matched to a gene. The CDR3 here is CASSPGQDSYEQYF. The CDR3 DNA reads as TGTGCCAGCAGCCCGGGACAGGATTCCTACGAGCAGTACTTC.

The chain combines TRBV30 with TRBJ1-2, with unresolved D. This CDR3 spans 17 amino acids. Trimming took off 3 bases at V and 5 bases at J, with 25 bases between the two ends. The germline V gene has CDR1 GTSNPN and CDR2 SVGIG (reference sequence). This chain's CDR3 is CAWRRMTPTRGLYGYTF. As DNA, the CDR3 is TGTGCCTGGAGGAGGATGACACCCACCCGGGGTCTTTATGGCTACACCTTC.

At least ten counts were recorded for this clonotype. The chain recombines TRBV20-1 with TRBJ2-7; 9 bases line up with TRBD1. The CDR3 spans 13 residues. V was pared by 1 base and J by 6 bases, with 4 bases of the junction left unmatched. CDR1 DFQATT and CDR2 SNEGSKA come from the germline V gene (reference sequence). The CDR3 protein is CSARATTGGEQYF. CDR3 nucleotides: TGCAGTGCTAGAGCTACGACAGGGGGCGAGCAGTACTTC.

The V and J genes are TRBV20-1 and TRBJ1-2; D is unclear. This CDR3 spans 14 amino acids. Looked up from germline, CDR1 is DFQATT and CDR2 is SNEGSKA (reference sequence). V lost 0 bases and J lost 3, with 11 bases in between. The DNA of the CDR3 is TGCAGTGCTAGAGAGGCGGGTGGTGACTATGGCTACACCTTC. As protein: CSAREAGGDYGYTF.

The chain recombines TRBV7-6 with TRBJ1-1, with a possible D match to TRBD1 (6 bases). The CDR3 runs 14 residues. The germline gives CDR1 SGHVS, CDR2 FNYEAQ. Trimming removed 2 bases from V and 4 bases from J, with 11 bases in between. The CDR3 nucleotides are TGTGCCAGCAGCTTATTAGGGGGGACCACTGAAGCTTTCTTT. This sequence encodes CASSLLGGTTEAFF. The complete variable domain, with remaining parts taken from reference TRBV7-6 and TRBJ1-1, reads GAGVSQSPRYKVTKRGQDVALRCDPISGHVSLYWYRQALGQGPEFLTYFNYEAQQDKSGLPNDRFSAERPEGSISTLTIQRTEQRDSAMYRCASSLLGGTTEAFFGQGTRLTVV.

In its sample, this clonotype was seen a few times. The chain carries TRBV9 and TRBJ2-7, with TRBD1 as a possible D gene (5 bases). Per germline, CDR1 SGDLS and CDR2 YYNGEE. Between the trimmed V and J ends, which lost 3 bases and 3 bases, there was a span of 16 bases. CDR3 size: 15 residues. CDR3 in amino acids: CASSAMGQANYEQYF. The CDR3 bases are TGTGCCAGCAGCGCTATGGGGCAGGCAAACTACGAGCAGTACTTC.